Given below is one T cell receptor beta chain in context. TCRdb's table, derived via immunoSEQ multiplex PCR, lists solely in-frame clones and lacks some. The sample yields 50,000 or so clones, about 89% seen once. The sample belongs to a study of T cell changes during pregnancy in multiple sclerosis. The CDR3 contains 15 residues. Trimming removed 7 bases from V and 3 bases from J, with 16 bases in between. The germline gives CDR1 MNHEY, CDR2 SVGAGI. The sample was CD8+ T cells from peripheral blood mononuclear cells, taken after pregnancy. The clonotype comes from a female donor with multiple sclerosis, enrolled in a pregnancy study. The rearrangement joins TRBV6-5 to TRBJ2-1, with D tentatively TRBD1 (6 bases). In DNA, the CDR3 is TGTGCCAGCACCGCTATGGACAGCCACTACAATGAGCAGTTCTTC. It encodes CASTAMDSHYNEQFF.